This T cell receptor (beta chain) appears in the sequencing data of a study of circulating and synovial CD4+ cells in juvenile arthritis. The repertoire was sequenced with immunoSEQ multiplex PCR; TCRdb's copy has only in-frame clones and lacks some. The sample lists around 31,000 clones, around 95% occurring once. This CDR3 contains 14 residues. The germline CDR1 and CDR2 sequences are GTSNPN and SVGIG (reference sequence). Trimming removed 0 bases at V and 5 bases at J, with 14 bases between. The sequencing sample was made of CD4+ T cells from blood. The receptor's source is a human donor with juvenile idiopathic arthritis. The V and J genes are TRBV30 and TRBJ2-7, with D possibly being TRBD2 (5 bases). The CDR3, as DNA: TGTGCCTGGAGTGTAGGGCTAGCCGGCCACGAGCAGTACTTC. Protein: CAWSVGLAGHEQYF.